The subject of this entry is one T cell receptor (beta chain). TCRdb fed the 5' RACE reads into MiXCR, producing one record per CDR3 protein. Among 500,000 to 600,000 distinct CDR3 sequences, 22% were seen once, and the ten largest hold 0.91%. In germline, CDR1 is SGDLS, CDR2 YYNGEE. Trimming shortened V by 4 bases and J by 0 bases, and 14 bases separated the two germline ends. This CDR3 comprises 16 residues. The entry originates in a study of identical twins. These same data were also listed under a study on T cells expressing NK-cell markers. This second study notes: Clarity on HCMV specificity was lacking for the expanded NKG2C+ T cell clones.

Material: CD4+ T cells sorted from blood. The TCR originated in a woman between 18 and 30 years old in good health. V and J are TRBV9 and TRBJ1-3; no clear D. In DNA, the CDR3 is TGTGCCAGCAGCTTCCTGACTCCGAGCTCTGGAAACACCATATATTTT. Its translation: CASSFLTPSSGNTIYF.